The 7 T cell receptor beta chains in this list originate from one sample, sequenced in a study of shared clonotypes between healthy human individuals. TCRdb's copy holds only in-frame clones and misses some; the assay was immunoSEQ multiplex PCR. Among around 1.9 million clones listed, 90% to 95% were seen once. It was CD45RO-negative cells, positively selected for CCR7, that made up naive CD8 cells, with terminally differentiated effector memory CD45RA+ cells excluded. The sample taken for sequencing was naive CD8+ T cells from PBMCs. These receptors all come from a man aged 18 to 29 in good health. Some clones in this sample may be carry-over from other donors' samples.

V usage is TRBV27 and J usage is TRBJ2-1; a possible D gene is TRBD2 (6 bases). Germline CDR1 is MNHEY and CDR2 is SMNVEV (reference sequence). Trimming took off 5 bases at V and 8 bases at J, with 13 bases between the two ends. The CDR3 extends over 13 amino acids. The CDR3 here is CASSATRFYEQFF. CDR3 coding DNA: TGTGCCAGCAGTGCGACTAGGTTCTATGAGCAGTTCTTC.

This clone has a single count. The sample contains more than one DNA sequence encoding this CDR3. The rearrangement joins TRBV27 to TRBJ1-4; tentative D call: TRBD1 (5 bases). CDR1 and CDR2 (germline): MNHEY, SMNVEV (reference sequence). The CDR3 totals 10 residues. Deletions cut 8 bases from V and 8 bases from J, with 6 bases between. The CDR3 spells CASRGEKLFF. DNA of the CDR3: TGTGCCAGCCGGGGGGAAAAACTGTTTTTT.

V usage is TRBV29-1 and J usage is TRBJ2-2; TRBD1 is a possible D gene (5 bases). The CDR3 is 16 amino acids. Deletions cut 5 bases from V and 0 bases from J, with 16 bases between. Germline assignment: CDR1 SQVTM and CDR2 ANQGSEA. This CDR3 is CSVPRAGHSNTGELFF. CDR3 nucleotide sequence: TGCAGCGTTCCCCGGGCCGGACACTCGAACACCGGGGAGCTGTTTTTT.

The CDR3 DNA reads as TGTGCCAGCAGCTTAGGGAGGGGGCTCGGAAACACCATATATTTT. Its translation: CASSLGRGLGNTIYF. The chain has TRBV7-2 and TRBJ1-3, with TRBD1 identical over 7 bases. The CDR3 sequence is 15 residues long. V lost 1 base to trimming and J lost 4 bases; unmatched junction nucleotides: 4. CDR1 and CDR2 (germline): SGHTA, FQGNSA. Based on the CDR3 plus reference TRBV7-2 and TRBJ1-3, the full variable domain is GAGVSQSPSNKVTEKGKDVELRCDPISGHTALYWYRQSLGQGLEFLIYFQGNSAPDKSGLPSDRFSAERTGGSVSTLTIQRTQQEDSAVYLCASSLGRGLGNTIYFGEGSWLTVV.

The V gene is TRBV7-2, the J gene TRBJ2-7; 7 nucleotides align to TRBD1. Germline V lookup: CDR1 SGHTA, CDR2 FQGNSA. The length of the CDR3 is 14 residues. The V segment lost 5 bases and the J segment 2 bases; nucleotides outside the gene matches: 6. The CDR3 loop reads CASSHQGQTYEQYF. Here the CDR3 DNA reads TGTGCCAGCAGCCACCAGGGACAGACCTACGAGCAGTACTTC.

This clone appeared once. The chain employs TRBV4-3 and TRBJ2-2; TRBD2 matches 11 bases. Germline V gene lookup returns CDR1 LGHNA and CDR2 YSLEER. Trimming cost V 0 bases and J 5 bases; bases outside gene matches: 8. This CDR3 is 18 amino acids long. This CDR3 reads CASSQDFRTSGLTGELFF. The CDR3 bases are TGCGCCAGCAGCCAAGATTTTAGGACTAGCGGGCTTACCGGGGAGCTGTTTTTT.

The V call is TRBV10-3, the J call TRBJ2-1; D not resolved. CDR3 length: 11 amino acids. Germline loops: CDR1 ENHRY, CDR2 SYGVKD. V was trimmed by 0 bases and J by 15 bases, leaving 9 bases between them. The CDR3 loop is CAISESWMWFF. The CDR3 DNA sequence: TGTGCCATCAGTGAGTCTTGGATGTGGTTCTTC.